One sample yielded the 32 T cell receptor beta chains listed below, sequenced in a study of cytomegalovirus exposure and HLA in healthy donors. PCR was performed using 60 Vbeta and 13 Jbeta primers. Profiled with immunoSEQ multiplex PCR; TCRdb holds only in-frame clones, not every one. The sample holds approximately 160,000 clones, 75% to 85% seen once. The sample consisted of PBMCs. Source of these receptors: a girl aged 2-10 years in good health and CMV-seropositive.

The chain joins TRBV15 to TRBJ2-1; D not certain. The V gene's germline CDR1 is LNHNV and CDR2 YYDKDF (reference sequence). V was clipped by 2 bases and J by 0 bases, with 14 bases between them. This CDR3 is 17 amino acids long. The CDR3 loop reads CATSRTPMRYSYNEQFF. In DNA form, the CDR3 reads TGTGCCACCAGCAGAACACCCATGCGGTACTCCTACAATGAGCAGTTCTTC.

CDR3 sequence: CASSSLTGSEIGEQYF. CDR3 coding DNA: TGTGCCAGCAGCTCCCTAACAGGGTCGGAGATAGGCGAGCAGTACTTC. The gene calls are TRBV7-8 and TRBJ2-7; tentatively, D is TRBD1 (6 bases). With 4 bases removed from V and 6 bases from J, the gap between germline ends came to 22 bases. There are 16 residues in the CDR3. Germline assignment: CDR1 SGHVS and CDR2 FQNEAQ.

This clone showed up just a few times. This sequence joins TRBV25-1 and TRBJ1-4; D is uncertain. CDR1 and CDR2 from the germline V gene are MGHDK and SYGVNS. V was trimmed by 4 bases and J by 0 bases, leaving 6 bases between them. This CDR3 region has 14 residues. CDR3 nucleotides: TGTGCCAGCAGTGTCGGGACAACTAATGAAAAACTGTTTTTT. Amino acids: CASSVGTTNEKLFF.

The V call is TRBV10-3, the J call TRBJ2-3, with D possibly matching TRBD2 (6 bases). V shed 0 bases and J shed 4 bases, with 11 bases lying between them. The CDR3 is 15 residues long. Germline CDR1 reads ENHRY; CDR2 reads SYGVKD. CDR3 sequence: CAISESAGSADTQYF. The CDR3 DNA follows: TGTGCCATCAGTGAGTCAGCGGGTTCCGCAGATACGCAGTATTTT.

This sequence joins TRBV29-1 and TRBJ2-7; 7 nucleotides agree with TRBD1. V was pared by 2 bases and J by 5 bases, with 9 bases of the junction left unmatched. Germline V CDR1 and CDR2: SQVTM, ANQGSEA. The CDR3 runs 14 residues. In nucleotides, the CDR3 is TGCAGCGTTGAAATACAGGGGCCTAGCCACGAGCAGTACTTC. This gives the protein CSVEIQGPSHEQYF.

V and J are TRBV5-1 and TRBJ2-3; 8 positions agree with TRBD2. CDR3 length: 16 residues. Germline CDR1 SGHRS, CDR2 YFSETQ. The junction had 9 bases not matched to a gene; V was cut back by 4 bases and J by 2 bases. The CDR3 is CASSIGGLADTDTQYF. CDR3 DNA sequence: TGCGCCAGCAGCATAGGAGGACTAGCAGACACAGATACGCAGTATTTT.

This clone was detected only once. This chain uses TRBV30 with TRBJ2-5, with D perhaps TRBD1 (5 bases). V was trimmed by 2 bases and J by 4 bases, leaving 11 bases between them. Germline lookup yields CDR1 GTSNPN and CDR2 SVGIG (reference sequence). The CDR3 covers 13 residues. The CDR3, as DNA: TGTGCCTGGAGTAGGGGATTGGTAGAGACCCAGTACTTC. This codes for CAWSRGLVETQYF.

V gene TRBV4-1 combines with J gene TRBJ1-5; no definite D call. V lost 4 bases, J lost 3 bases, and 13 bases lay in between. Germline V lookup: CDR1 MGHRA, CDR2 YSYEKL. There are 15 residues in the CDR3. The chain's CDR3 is CASSPGEQSNQPQHF. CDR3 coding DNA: TGCGCCAGCAGCCCGGGAGAACAATCCAATCAGCCCCAGCATTTT.

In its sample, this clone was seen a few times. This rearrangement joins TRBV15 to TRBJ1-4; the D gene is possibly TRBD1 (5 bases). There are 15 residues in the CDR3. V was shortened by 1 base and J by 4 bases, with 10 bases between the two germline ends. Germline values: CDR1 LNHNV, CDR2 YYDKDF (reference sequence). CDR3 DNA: TGTGCCACCAGCAGAGGGATGGGGGGTAATGAAAAACTGTTTTTT. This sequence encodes CATSRGMGGNEKLFF. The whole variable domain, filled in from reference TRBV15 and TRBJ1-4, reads DAMVIQNPRYQVTQFGKPVTLSCSQTLNHNVMYWYQQKSSQAPKLLFHYYDKDFNNEADTPDNFQSRRPNTSFCFLDIRSPGLGDTAMYLCATSRGMGGNEKLFFGSGTQLSVL.

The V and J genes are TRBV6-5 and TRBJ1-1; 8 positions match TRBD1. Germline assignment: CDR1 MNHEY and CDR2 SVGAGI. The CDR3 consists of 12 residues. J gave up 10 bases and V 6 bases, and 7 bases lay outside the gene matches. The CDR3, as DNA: TGTGCCAGCAGCCCCCTCGGACAGGGAGCTTTCTTT. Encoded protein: CASSPLGQGAFF.

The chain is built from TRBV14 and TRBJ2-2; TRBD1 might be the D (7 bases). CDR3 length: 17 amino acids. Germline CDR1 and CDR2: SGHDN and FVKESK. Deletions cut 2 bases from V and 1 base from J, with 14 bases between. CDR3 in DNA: TGTGCCAGCAGCCAATTCCACAGGGGAGGGAACACCGGGGAGCTGTTTTTT. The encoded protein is CASSQFHRGGNTGELFF. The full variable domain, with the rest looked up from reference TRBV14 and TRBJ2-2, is EAGVTQFPSHSVIEKGQTVTLRCDPISGHDNLYWYRRVMGKEIKFLLHFVKESKQDESGMPNNRFLAERTGGTYSTLKVQPAELEDSGVYFCASSQFHRGGNTGELFFGEGSRLTVL.

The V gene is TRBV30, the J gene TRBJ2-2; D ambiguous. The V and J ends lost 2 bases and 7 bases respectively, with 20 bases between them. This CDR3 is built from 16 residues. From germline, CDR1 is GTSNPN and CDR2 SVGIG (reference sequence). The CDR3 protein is CAWSFSTLSSGGELFF. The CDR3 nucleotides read TGTGCCTGGAGTTTCTCTACCCTTAGTAGTGGCGGGGAGCTGTTTTTT.

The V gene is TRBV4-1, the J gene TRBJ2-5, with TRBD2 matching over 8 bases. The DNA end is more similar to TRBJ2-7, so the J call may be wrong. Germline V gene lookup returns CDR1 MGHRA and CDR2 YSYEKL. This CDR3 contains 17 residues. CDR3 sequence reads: CASSQDPLGLVLYEQYF. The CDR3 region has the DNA TGCGCCAGCAGCCAAGATCCTTTGGGACTAGTACTCTACGAGCAGTACTTC.

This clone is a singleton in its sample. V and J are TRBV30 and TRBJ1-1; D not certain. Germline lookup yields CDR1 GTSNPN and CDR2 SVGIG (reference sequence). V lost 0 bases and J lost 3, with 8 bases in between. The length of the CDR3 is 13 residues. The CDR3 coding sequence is TGTGCCTGGAGTGTACTCCGGGACACTGAAGCTTTCTTT. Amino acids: CAWSVLRDTEAFF.

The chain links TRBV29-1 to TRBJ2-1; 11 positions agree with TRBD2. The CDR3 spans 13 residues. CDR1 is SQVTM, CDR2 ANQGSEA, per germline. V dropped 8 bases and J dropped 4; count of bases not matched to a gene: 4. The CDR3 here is CSFRLAGYNEQFF. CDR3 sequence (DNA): TGCAGCTTCCGACTAGCGGGATACAATGAGCAGTTCTTC.

The CDR3 reads CASIPRGGAETQYF. The CDR3 DNA follows: TGTGCCAGCATCCCCCGAGGGGGGGCGGAGACCCAGTACTTC. This chain links TRBV28 with TRBJ2-5; tentative D call: TRBD2 (7 bases). V was clipped by 7 bases and J by 5 bases, with 17 bases between them. The CDR3 totals 14 residues. Germline loops: CDR1 MDHEN, CDR2 SYDVKM.

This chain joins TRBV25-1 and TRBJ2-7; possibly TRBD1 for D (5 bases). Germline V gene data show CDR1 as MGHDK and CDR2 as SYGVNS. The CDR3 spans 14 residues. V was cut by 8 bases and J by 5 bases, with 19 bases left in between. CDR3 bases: TGTGCCAGCGCCAGTCCACAGGTTTCGGACGAGCAGTACTTC. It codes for CASASPQVSDEQYF.

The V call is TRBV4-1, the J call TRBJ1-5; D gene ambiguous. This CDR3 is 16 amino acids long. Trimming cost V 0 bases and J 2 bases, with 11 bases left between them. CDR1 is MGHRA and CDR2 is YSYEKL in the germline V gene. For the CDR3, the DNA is TGCGCCAGCAGCCAAGAACTGGGTGGAGGCAATCAGCCCCAGCATTTT. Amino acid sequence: CASSQELGGGNQPQHF.

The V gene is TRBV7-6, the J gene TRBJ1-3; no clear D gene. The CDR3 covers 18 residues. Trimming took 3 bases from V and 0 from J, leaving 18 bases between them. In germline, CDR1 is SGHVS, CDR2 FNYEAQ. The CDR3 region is CASSFKPAGRSSGNTIYF. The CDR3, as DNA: TGTGCCAGCAGCTTTAAACCTGCTGGTCGGAGCTCTGGAAACACCATATATTTT.

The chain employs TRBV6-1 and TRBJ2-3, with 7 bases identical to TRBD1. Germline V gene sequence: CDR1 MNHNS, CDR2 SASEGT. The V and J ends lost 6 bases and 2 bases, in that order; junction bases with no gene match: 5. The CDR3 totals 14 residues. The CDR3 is CASSTTGITDTQYF. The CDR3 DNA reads TGTGCCAGCAGCACGACAGGGATCACAGATACGCAGTATTTT.

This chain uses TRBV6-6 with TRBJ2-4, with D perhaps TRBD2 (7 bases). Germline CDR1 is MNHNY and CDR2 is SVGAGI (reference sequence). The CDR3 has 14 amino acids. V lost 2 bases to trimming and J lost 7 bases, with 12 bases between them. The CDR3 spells CASSYKGGRNIQYF. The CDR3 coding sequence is TGTGCCAGCAGTTACAAGGGGGGGAGGAACATTCAGTACTTC.

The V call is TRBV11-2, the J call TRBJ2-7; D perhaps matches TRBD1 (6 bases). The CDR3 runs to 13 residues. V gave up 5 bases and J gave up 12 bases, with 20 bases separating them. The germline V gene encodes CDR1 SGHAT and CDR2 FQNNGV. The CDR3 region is CASSAWTAPHLYF. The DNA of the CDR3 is TGTGCCAGCAGCGCCTGGACAGCCCCTCATTTGTACTTC.

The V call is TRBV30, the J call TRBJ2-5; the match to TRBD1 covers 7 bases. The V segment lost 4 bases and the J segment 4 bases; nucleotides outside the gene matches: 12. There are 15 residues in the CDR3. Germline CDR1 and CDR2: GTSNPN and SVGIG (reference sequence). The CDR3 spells CAWTPSTGVGETQYF. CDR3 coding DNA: TGTGCCTGGACCCCATCCACAGGGGTGGGAGAGACCCAGTACTTC.

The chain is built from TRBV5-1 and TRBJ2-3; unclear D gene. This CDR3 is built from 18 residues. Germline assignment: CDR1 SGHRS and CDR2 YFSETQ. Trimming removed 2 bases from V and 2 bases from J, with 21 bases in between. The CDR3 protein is CASSFLTALSVATDTQYF. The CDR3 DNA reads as TGCGCCAGCAGCTTCCTCACCGCCCTCTCAGTGGCCACAGATACGCAGTATTTT.

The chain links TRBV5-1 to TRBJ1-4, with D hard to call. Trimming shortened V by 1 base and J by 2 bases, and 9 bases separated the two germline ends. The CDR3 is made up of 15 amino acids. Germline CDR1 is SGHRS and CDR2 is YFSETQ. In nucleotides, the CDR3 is TGCGCCAGCAGCTTGTCAGGCGCGACTAATGAAAAACTGTTTTTT. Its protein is CASSLSGATNEKLFF.

The CDR3 sequence is CSASDRNEQFF. The CDR3 coding sequence is TGCAGTGCTAGTGACAGAAATGAGCAGTTCTTC. The chain uses TRBV20-1 and TRBJ2-1; possibly TRBD1 for D (5 bases). Trimming shortened V by 3 bases and J by 7 bases, and 7 bases separated the two germline ends. Germline assignment: CDR1 DFQATT and CDR2 SNEGSKA (reference sequence). The CDR3 runs 11 residues.

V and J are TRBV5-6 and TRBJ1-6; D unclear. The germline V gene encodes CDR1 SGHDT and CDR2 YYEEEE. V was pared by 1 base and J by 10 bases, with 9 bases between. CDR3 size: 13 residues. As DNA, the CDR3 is TGTGCCAGCAGCTTGACGAGGGAATCACCCCTCCACTTT. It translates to CASSLTRESPLHF.

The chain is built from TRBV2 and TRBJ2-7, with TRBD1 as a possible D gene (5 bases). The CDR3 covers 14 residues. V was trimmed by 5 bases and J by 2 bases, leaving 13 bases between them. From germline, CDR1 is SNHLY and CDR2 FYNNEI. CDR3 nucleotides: TGTGCCAGCAGTCGACAGCCGCATACCTACGAGCAGTACTTC. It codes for CASSRQPHTYEQYF. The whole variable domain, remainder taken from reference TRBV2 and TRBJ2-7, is EPEVTQTPSHQVTQMGQEVILRCVPISNHLYFYWYRQILGQKVEFLVSFYNNEISEKSEIFDDQFSVERPDGSNFTLKIRSTKLEDSAMYFCASSRQPHTYEQYFGPGTRLTVT.

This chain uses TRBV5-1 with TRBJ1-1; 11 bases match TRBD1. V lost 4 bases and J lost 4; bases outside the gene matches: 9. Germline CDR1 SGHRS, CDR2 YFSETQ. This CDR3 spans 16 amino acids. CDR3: CASSTRTGGYRTEAFF. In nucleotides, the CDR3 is TGCGCCAGCAGCACCCGGACAGGGGGCTATCGCACTGAAGCTTTCTTT.

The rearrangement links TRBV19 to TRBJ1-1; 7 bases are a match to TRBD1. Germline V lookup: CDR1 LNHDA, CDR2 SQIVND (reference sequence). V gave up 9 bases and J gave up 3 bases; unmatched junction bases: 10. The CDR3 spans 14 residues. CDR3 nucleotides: TGTGCCAGCCGGCTACAGGGGATGGACACTGAAGCTTTCTTT. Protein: CASRLQGMDTEAFF.

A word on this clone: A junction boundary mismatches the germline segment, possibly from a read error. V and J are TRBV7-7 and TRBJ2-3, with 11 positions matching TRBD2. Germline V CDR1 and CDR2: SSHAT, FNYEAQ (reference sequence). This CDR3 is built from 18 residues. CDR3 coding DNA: TGTGCTAGCAGCGACCTTCGCCCGACTAGCGGGACAACGGATACGCAGTATTTT. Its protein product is CASSDLRPTSGTTDTQYF.

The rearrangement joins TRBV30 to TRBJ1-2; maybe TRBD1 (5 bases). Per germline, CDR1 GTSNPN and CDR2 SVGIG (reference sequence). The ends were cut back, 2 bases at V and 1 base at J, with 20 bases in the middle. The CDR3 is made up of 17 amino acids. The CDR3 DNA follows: TGTGCCTGGAGTAAAATAGGAGGGGTCCTAATTAACTATGGCTACACCTTC. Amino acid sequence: CAWSKIGGVLINYGYTF.